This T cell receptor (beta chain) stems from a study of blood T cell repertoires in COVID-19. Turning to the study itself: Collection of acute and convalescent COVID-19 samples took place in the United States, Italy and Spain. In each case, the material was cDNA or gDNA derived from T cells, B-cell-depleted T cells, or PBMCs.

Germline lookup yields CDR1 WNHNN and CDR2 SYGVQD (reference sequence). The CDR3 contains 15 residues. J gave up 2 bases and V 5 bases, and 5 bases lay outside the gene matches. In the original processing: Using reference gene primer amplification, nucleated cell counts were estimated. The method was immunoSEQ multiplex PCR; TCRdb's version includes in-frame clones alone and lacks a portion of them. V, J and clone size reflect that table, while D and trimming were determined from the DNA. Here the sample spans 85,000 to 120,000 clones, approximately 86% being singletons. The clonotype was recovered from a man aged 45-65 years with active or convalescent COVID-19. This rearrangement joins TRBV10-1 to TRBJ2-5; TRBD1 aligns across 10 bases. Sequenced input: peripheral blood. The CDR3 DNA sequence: TGCGCCAGCAGTTTCGGGGACAGGGGACAAGAGACCCAGTACTTC. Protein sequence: CASSFGDRGQETQYF.